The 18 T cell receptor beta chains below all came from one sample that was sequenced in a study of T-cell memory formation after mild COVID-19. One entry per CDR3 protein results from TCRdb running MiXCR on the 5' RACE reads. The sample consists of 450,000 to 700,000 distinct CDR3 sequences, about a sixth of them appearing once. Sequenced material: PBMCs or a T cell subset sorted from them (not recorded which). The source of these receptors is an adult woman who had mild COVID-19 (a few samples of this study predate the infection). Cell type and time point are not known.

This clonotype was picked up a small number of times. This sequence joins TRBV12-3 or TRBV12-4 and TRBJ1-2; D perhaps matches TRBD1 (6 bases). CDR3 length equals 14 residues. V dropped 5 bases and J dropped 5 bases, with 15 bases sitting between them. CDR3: CASSTTGKRYGYTF. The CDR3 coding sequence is TGTGCCAGCAGTACAACAGGGAAGAGATATGGCTACACCTTC.

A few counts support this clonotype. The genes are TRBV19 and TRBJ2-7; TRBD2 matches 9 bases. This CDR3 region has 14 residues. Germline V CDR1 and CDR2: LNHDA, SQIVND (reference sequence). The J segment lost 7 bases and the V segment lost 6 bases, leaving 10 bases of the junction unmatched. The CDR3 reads CASSIAGGPREQYF. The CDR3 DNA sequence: TGTGCCAGTAGCATCGCGGGAGGGCCGAGGGAGCAGTACTTC.

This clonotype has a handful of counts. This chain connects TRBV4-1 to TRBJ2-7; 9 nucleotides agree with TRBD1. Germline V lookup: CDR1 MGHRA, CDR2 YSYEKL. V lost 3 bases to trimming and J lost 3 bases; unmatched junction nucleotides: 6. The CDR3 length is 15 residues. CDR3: CASSQPGQGFYEQYF. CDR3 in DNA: TGCGCCAGCAGCCAGCCGGGACAGGGCTTCTACGAGCAGTACTTC.

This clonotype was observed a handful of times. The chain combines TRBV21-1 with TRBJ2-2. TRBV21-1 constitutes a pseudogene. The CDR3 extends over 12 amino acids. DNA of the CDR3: TGTGCCAGCAGCAAAGGAACCGGGGAGCTGTTTTTT. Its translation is CASSKGTGELFF.

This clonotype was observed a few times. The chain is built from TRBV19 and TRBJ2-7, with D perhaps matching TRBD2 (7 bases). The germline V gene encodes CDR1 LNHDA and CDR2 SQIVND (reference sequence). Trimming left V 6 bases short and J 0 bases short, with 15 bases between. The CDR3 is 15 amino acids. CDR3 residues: CASREGGAGSYEQYF. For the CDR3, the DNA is TGTGCCAGTAGGGAGGGGGGGGCCGGCTCCTACGAGCAGTACTTC.

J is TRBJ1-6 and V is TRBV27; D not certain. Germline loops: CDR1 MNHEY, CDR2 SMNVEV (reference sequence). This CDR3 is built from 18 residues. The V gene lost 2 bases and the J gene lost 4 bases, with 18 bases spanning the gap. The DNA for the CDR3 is TGTGCCAGCAGTTTAGAGGCACCCGTTAACTTTTATAATTCACCCCTCCACTTT. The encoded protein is CASSLEAPVNFYNSPLHF.

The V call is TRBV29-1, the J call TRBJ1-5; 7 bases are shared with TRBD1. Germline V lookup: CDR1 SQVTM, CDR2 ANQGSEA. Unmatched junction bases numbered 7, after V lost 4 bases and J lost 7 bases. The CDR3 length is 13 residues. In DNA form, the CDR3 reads TGCAGCGTTGCGACAGGGCGTGGACAGCCCCAGCATTTT. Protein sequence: CSVATGRGQPQHF.

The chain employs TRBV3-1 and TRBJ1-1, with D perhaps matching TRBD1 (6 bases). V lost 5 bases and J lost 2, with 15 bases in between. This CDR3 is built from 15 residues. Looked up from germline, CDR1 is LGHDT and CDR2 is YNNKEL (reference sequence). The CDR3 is CASSKRGGGNTEAFF. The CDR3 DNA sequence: TGTGCCAGCAGCAAGAGGGGGGGCGGCAACACTGAAGCTTTCTTT.

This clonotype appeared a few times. CDR3 in DNA: TGTGCCAGCAGCCATGGAGCGGGACCCTACGAGCAGTACTTC. It encodes CASSHGAGPYEQYF. The chain employs TRBV3-1 and TRBJ2-7; 7 bases map to TRBD2. Germline V CDR1 and CDR2: LGHDT, YNNKEL (reference sequence). With V trimmed by 3 bases and J by 2 bases, 4 bases remained unmatched. This CDR3 region has 14 residues.

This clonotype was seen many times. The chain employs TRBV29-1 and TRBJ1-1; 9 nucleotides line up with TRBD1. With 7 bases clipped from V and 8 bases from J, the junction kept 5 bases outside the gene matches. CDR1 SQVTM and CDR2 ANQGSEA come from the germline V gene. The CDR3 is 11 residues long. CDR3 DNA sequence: TGCAGCGCATACAGGGGGCAGGAAGCTTTCTTT. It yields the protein CSAYRGQEAFF.

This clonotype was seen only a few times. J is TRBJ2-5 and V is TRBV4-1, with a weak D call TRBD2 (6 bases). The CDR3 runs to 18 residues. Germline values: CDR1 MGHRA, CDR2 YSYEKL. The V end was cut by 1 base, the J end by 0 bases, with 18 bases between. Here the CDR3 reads CASSQGSAAGPYQETQYF. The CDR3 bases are TGCGCCAGCAGCCAAGGGTCGGCGGCGGGGCCCTACCAAGAGACCCAGTACTTC.

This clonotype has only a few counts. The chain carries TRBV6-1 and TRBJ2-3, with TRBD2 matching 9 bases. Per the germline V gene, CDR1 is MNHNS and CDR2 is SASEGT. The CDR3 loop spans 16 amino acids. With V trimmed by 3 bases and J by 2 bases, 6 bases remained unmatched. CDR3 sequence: CASSDPGTSLTDTQYF. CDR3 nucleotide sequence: TGTGCCAGCAGTGATCCCGGGACTAGCCTCACAGATACGCAGTATTTT.

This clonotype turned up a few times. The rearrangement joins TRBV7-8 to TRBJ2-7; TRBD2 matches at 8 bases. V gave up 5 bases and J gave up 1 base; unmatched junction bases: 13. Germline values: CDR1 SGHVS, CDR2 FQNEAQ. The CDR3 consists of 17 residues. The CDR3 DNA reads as TGTGCCAGCAGCCTACGCCCCACTAGCGGCACTTCCTACGAGCAGTACTTC. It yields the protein CASSLRPTSGTSYEQYF.

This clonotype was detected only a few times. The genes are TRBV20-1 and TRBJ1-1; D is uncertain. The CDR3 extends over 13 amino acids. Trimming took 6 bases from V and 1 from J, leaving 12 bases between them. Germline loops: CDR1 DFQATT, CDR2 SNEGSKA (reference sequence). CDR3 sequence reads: CSAGGPTNTEAFF. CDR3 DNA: TGCAGTGCAGGTGGACCGACGAACACTGAAGCTTTCTTT.

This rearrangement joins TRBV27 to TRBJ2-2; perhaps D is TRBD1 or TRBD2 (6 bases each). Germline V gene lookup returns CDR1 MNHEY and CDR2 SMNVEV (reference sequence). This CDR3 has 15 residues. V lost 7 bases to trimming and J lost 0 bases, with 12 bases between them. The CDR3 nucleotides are TGTGCCAGCAAAAAAGGGGGGTCGAACACCGGGGAGCTGTTTTTT. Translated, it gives CASKKGGSNTGELFF.

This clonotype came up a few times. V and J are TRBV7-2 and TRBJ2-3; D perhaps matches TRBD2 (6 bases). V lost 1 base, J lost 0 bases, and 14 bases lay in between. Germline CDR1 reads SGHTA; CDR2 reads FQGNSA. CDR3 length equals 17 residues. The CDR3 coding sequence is TGTGCCAGCAGCTTAGGTTTCGGAGGGCCAAGCACAGATACGCAGTATTTT. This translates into CASSLGFGGPSTDTQYF.

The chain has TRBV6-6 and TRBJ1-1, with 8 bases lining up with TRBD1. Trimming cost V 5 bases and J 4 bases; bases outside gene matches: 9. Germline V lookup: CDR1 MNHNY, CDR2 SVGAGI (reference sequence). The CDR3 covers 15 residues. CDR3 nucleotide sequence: TGTGCCAGCAGTCATGGACAGGGTTCGGGCACTGAAGCTTTCTTT. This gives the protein CASSHGQGSGTEAFF.

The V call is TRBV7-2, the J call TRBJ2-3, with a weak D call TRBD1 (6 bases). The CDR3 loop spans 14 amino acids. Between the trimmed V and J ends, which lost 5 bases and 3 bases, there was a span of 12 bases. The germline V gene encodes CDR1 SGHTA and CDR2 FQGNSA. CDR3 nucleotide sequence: TGTGCCAGCAGCCTAGGGACACGGACAGATACGCAGTATTTT. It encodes CASSLGTRTDTQYF. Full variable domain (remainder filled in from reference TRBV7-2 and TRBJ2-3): GAGVSQSPSNKVTEKGKDVELRCDPISGHTALYWYRQSLGQGLEFLIYFQGNSAPDKSGLPSDRFSAERTGGSVSTLTIQRTQQEDSAVYLCASSLGTRTDTQYFGPGTRLTVL.